A selection of T cell receptor beta chains follows, all from one sample in a study of cytomegalovirus exposure and HLA in healthy donors. Produced via immunoSEQ multiplex PCR; TCRdb's table is partial and in-frame only. The table shows some 130,000 clones, with approximately 83% occurring only once. Sequencing was carried out using PBMCs. These TCRs come from a man aged 35-49 years in good health and CMV-seronegative. The CDR3 runs from the conserved cysteine through the conserved F or W. D genes are given only for firm matches. Clone size, where shown, is once, few, many, or a class for clones that have expanded.

clone size	V gene	J gene	D gene	CDR3 DNA	CDR3 protein
.	TRBV4-1	TRBJ1-1	.	TGCGCCAGCAGCTGGATGACAGGTGAAGCTTTCTTT	CASSWMTGEAFF
.	TRBV19	TRBJ2-2	.	TGTGCCAGTAGTAGCGGGTTTACCGGGGAGCTGTTTTTT	CASSSGFTGELFF
.	TRBV4-1	TRBJ1-4	TRBD1	TGCGCCAGCAGCCGTATAATGAACAGGGGGCCCAATGAAAAACTGTTTTTT	CASSRIMNRGPNEKLFF
.	TRBV27	TRBJ1-2	.	TGTGCCAGCAGTGGACAGCCTTTCTATGGCTACACCTTC	CASSGQPFYGYTF
.	TRBV7-2	TRBJ1-6	.	TGTGCCAGCAGCTTAAAACTGTATGCAGGCGTTTCACCCCTCCACTTT	CASSLKLYAGVSPLHF
.	TRBV2	TRBJ2-7	TRBD1	TGTGCCAGCAGAAGGGACAGTTCCTACGAGCAGTACTTC	CASRRDSSYEQYF
once	TRBV6-1	TRBJ1-1	.	TGTGCCAGCAATCGAGGGCCGGACACTGAAGCTTTCTTT	CASNRGPDTEAFF
.	TRBV7-8	TRBJ2-5	TRBD2	TGTGCCAGCAGCTTCGGTGCGGGAGGAGAGACCCAGTACTTC	CASSFGAGGETQYF
.	TRBV5-1	TRBJ2-7	TRBD2	TGCGCCAGCCGGAGAGCACGGGAGGGAGAGCAGTACTTC	CASRRAREGEQYF
once	TRBV7-8	TRBJ2-7	.	TGTGCCAGCAGCTTAGTGGCCAGCTCCTACGAGCAGTACTTC	CASSLVASSYEQYF
.	TRBV11-1	TRBJ2-1	TRBD1	TGTGCCAGCAGCTTAGGGCAGGGGGCTCGCGCAGGTAGGGGCAATGAGCAGTTCTTC	CASSLGQGARAGRGNEQFF
.	TRBV18	TRBJ2-7	TRBD1	TGTGCCAGCTCACCACCGGGACAGCCATCCTACGAGCAGTACTTC	CASSPPGQPSYEQYF
.	TRBV2	TRBJ2-7	TRBD2	TGTGCCAGCCAAGCGGGGCCCTCCTACGAGCAGTACTTC	CASQAGPSYEQYF
.	TRBV5-1	TRBJ1-2	.	TGCGCCAGCAGCACCGGGACTGGATATGGCTACACCTTC	CASSTGTGYGYTF
.	TRBV30	TRBJ1-1	.	TGTGCCTGGAACAGGGACCTGAACACTGAAGCTTTCTTT	CAWNRDLNTEAFF
.	TRBV6-6	TRBJ2-7	TRBD1	TGTGCCAGCACATCCGGGACAGGGTCCTACGAGCAGTACTTC	CASTSGTGSYEQYF
once	TRBV28	TRBJ1-2	.	TGTGCCAGCAGTTTAGCAGGGCTCTATGGCTACACCTTC	CASSLAGLYGYTF
.	TRBV11-3	TRBJ1-2	.	TGTGCCAGCAGCTTAGGCTCCAGGGGTGACTACACCTTC	CASSLGSRGDYTF
.	TRBV7-2	TRBJ2-7	TRBD1	TGTGCCAGCAGCTTGACAGGGACCATCTACGAGCAGTACTTC	CASSLTGTIYEQYF
.	TRBV7-9	TRBJ1-2	.	TGTGCCAGCAGCTTAGTTCAGGTAGAGACTAACTATGGCTACACCTTC	CASSLVQVETNYGYTF
.	TRBV7-3	TRBJ2-3	TRBD2	TGTGCCAGCAGCTATCTAGCGGGAGGGACAGATACGCAGTATTTT	CASSYLAGGTDTQYF
.	TRBV5-1	TRBJ2-7	.	TGCGCCAGCAGCTTTGGGGCAGGAACTGGTCGCGAGCAGTACTTC	CASSFGAGTGREQYF
few	TRBV5-1	TRBJ1-1	.	TGCGCCAGCAGCTACCAGGCGGGGGCAGGCCTCACTGAAGCTTTCTTT	CASSYQAGAGLTEAFF
.	TRBV4-3	TRBJ2-3	TRBD1	TGCGCCAGCAGCCAAAAACAGGGGTGGGGCACAGATACGCAGTATTTT	CASSQKQGWGTDTQYF
.	TRBV5-1	TRBJ2-1	TRBD2	TGCGCCAGCAGCCAGGGACTAGCGGGAGTTCCGGGTGAGCAGTTCTTC	CASSQGLAGVPGEQFF
few	TRBV4-3	TRBJ2-1	TRBD2	TGCGCCAGCAGCCAAGGACTAGCGGGGGGGGACAATGAGCAGTTCTTC	CASSQGLAGGDNEQFF
.	TRBV4-1	TRBJ2-7	.	TGCGCCAGCAGCCGCGTTGGAGGGGCGTGGGAGCAGTACTTC	CASSRVGGAWEQYF
.	TRBV5-4	TRBJ1-1	.	TGTGCCAGCAGTTCTACAGCCACTGAAGCTTTCTTT	CASSSTATEAFF
.	TRBV5-1	TRBJ2-1	TRBD1	TGCGCCAGCAGCATACAGGGGAGCTCCTACAATGAGCAGTTCTTC	CASSIQGSSYNEQFF
.	TRBV30	TRBJ1-2	TRBD1	TGTGCCTGGAGTCCAGGGGGAGGACGTGGCTACAACTTC	CAWSPGGGRGYNF
once	TRBV25-1	TRBJ1-2	TRBD1	TGTGCCAGCAGTGAATCGGGGGACAGGGTGGGTGGCTACACCTTC	CASSESGDRVGGYTF
.	TRBV4-2	TRBJ1-1	.	TGTGCCAGCACCCCAACGGGGAACACTGAAGCTTTCTTT	CASTPTGNTEAFF
.	TRBV29-1	TRBJ1-2	.	TGCAGCGCACTAGCGGGGCGATCGCTTTCTGACTATGGCTACACCTTC	CSALAGRSLSDYGYTF
.	TRBV28	TRBJ2-6	.	TGTGCCAGCAGTCCCAGGACAGCCCTATCTGGGGCCAACGTCCTGACTTTC	CASSPRTALSGANVLTF
.	TRBV7-9	TRBJ2-5	TRBD2	TGTGCCAGCAGCTCCCTTTGGACTAGCGGGGGGGCGGGCCAAGAGACCCAGTACTTC	CASSSLWTSGGAGQETQYF
.	TRBV10-1	TRBJ1-6	TRBD1	TGCGCCAGCAGGGGACAGGCGGACAATTCACCCCTCCACTTT	CASRGQADNSPLHF
.	TRBV5-1	TRBJ2-7	.	TGCGCCAGCCACGAGCAGGGCTACGAGCAGTACTTC	CASHEQGYEQYF
.	TRBV7-3	TRBJ2-3	TRBD1	TGTGCCAGCAGCCCCCTCGGGACAGGGGTGCTAGATACGCAGTATTTT	CASSPLGTGVLDTQYF
.	TRBV19	TRBJ2-7	.	TGTGCCAGTAGTATACCAGGGGGGTACGAGCAGTACTTC	CASSIPGGYEQYF
.	TRBV11-2	TRBJ2-3	.	TGTGCCAGCAGTCCCCAGGCGGATACGCAGTATTTT	CASSPQADTQYF
once	TRBV5-4	TRBJ2-1	TRBD1	TGTGCCAGCAGCCCCGGGACAGGGGGCTCCTACAATGAGCAGTTCTTC	CASSPGTGGSYNEQFF
few	TRBV9	TRBJ2-7	.	TGTGCCAGCAGCCCCTATGTATCCGGGGGCTCCTACGAGCAGTACTTC	CASSPYVSGGSYEQYF
.	TRBV5-8	TRBJ2-3	TRBD2	TGTGCCAGCAGCCCTAGACTAGCGGGAGAGGTAGATACGCAGTATTTT	CASSPRLAGEVDTQYF
.	TRBV6-6	TRBJ2-7	TRBD2	TGTGCCAGCAGACCCGCCGGGACTAATTCCTACGAGCAGTACTTC	CASRPAGTNSYEQYF
.	TRBV7-9	TRBJ1-1	.	TGTGCCAGCAGCTTTGGTATGGGAGGGTTGACTGAAGCTTTCTTT	CASSFGMGGLTEAFF
.	TRBV29-1	TRBJ1-2	.	TGCAGCGTATATGGCTCTGCTCTTCTCGGCTACACCTTC	CSVYGSALLGYTF
.	TRBV5-1	TRBJ1-1	TRBD1	TGCGCCAGCAGCTCAGAAACAGGGGGCACTGAAGCTTTCTTT	CASSSETGGTEAFF
once	TRBV5-1	TRBJ2-2	.	TGCGCCAGCAGCTTGAACGCCGACACACCTCCCACCGGGGAGCTGTTTTTT	CASSLNADTPPTGELFF
.	TRBV2	TRBJ2-1	TRBD1	TGTGCCAGCAGTGTGACCGGGACAGGGCTCTACAATGAGCAGTTCTTC	CASSVTGTGLYNEQFF
.	TRBV19	TRBJ2-1	.	TGTGCCAGTAGTATCCGGGGAGTCTACAATGAGCAGTTCTTC	CASSIRGVYNEQFF
.	TRBV28	TRBJ1-2	TRBD1	TGTGCCAGCAACACAGGGGGCGCCGGGTCGGGGTACTATGGCTACACCTTC	CASNTGGAGSGYYGYTF